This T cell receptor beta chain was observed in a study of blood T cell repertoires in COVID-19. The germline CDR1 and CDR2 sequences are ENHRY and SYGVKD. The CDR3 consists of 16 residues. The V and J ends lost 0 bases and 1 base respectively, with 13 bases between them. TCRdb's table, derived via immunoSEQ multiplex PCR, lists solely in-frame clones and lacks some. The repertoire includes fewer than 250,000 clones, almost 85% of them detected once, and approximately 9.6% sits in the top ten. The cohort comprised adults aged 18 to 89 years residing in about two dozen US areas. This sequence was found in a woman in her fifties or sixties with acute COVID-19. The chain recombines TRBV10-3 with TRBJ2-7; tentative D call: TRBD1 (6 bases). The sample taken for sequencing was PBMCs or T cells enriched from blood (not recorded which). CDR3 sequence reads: CAISESGQQQSYEQYF. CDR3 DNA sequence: TGTGCCATCAGTGAGTCCGGACAGCAGCAATCCTACGAGCAGTACTTC.